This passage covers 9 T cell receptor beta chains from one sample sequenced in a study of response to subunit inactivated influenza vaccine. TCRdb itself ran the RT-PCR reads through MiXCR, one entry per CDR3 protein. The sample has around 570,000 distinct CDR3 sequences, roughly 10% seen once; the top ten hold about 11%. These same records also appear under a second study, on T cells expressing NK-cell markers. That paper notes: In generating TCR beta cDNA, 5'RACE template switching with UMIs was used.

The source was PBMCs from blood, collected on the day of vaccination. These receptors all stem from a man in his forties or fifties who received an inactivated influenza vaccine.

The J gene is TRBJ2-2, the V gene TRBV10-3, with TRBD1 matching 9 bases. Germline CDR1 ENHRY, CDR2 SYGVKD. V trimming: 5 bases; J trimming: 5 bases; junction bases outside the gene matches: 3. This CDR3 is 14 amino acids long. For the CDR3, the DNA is TGTGCCATCAGTAGGGACAGGGAAACCGGGGAGCTGTTTTTT. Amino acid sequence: CAISRDRETGELFF.

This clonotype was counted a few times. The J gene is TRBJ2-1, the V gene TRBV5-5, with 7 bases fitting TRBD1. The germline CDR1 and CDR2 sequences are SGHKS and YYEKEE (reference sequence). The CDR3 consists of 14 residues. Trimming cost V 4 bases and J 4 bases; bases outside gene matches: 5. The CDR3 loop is CASSQIQGYNEQFF. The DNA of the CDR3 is TGTGCCAGCAGCCAGATACAGGGGTACAATGAGCAGTTCTTC.

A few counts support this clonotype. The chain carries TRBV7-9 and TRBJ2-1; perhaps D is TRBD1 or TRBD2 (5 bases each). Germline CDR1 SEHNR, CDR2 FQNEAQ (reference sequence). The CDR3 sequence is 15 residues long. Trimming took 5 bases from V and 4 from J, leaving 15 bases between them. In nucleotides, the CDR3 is TGTGCCAGCAGCGGCTCCGGGACGCCTTACAATGAGCAGTTCTTC. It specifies CASSGSGTPYNEQFF.

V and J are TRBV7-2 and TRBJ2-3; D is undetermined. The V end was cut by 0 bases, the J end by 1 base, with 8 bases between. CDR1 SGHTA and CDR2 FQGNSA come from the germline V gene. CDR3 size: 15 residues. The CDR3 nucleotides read TGTGCCAGCAGCTTAGCACCCCGGGGCACAGATACGCAGTATTTT. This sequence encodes CASSLAPRGTDTQYF.

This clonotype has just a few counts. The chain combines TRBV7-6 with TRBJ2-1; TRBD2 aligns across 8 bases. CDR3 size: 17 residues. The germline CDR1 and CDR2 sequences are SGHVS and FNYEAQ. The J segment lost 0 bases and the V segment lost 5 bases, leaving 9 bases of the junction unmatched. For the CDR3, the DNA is TGTGCCAGCAGCCCGGCGACTAGCGTTCTCTCCTACAATGAGCAGTTCTTC. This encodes CASSPATSVLSYNEQFF.

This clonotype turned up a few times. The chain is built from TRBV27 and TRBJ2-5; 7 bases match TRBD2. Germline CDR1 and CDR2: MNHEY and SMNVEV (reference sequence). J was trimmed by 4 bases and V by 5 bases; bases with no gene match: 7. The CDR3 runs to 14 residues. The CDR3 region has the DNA TGTGCCAGCAGTCCGACGACTAGCACAGAGACCCAGTACTTC. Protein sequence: CASSPTTSTETQYF.

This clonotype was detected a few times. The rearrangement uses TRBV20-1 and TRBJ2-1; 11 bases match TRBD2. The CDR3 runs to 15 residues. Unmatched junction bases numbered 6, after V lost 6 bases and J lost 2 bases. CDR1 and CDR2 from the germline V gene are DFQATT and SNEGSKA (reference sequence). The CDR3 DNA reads TGCAGTGCCGTAATAGCGGGAGGGCCCTACAATGAGCAGTTCTTC. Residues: CSAVIAGGPYNEQFF.

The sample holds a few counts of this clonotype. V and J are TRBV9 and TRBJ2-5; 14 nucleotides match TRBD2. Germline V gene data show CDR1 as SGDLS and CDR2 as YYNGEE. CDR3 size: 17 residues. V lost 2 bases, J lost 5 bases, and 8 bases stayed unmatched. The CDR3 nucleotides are TGTGCCAGCAGCGTGACTAGCGGGAGGGCCTCTATTGAGACCCAGTACTTC. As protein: CASSVTSGRASIETQYF.

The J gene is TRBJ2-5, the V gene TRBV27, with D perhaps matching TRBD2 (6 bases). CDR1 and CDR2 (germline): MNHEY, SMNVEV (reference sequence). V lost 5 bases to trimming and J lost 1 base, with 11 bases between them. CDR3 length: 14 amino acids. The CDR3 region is CASSTGTFQETQYF. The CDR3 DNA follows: TGTGCCAGCAGTACCGGGACTTTCCAAGAGACCCAGTACTTC.